A single sample is the source of the 14 T cell receptor beta chains below, sequenced in a study of blood T cell repertoires in COVID-19. Assay used: immunoSEQ multiplex PCR; TCRdb lists only in-frame clones, some missing. The table has under 100,000 clones, approximately 89% seen once. Sequencing was done on a sample of peripheral blood. These receptors were collected from a human donor in a cohort sampled during active COVID-19.

The chain employs TRBV12-3 or TRBV12-4 and TRBJ1-4, with D hard to call. V shed 6 bases and J shed 8 bases, with 7 bases lying between them. The CDR3 loop spans 11 amino acids. CDR3 in DNA: TGTGCCAGCAGCACCCGGGAAAAACTGTTTTTT. This sequence encodes CASSTREKLFF.

The chain uses TRBV27 and TRBJ1-1, with D perhaps TRBD1 (5 bases). Looked up from germline, CDR1 is MNHEY and CDR2 is SMNVEV (reference sequence). V gave up 4 bases and J gave up 3 bases, with 9 bases separating them. The length of the CDR3 is 13 residues. This CDR3 is CASSSSGYTEAFF. The CDR3 DNA follows: TGTGCCAGCAGTTCTTCAGGGTACACTGAAGCTTTCTTT.

This clone came up once. The rearrangement joins TRBV7-8 to TRBJ1-2; weak D call: TRBD1 (6 bases). The V gene lost 6 bases and the J gene lost 0 bases, with 14 bases spanning the gap. This CDR3 comprises 15 residues. Germline V gene data show CDR1 as SGHVS and CDR2 as FQNEAQ. The CDR3 is CASSFGGAPNYGYTF. The CDR3 DNA sequence: TGTGCCAGCAGTTTTGGGGGGGCTCCTAACTATGGCTACACCTTC.

The gene calls are TRBV28 and TRBJ1-2, with a tentative D call TRBD1 (5 bases). This CDR3 is 14 amino acids long. With 3 bases removed from V and 2 bases from J, the gap between germline ends came to 10 bases. CDR1 and CDR2 from the germline V gene are MDHEN and SYDVKM. CDR3 sequence: CASSFTGGNYGYTF. CDR3 sequence (DNA): TGTGCCAGCAGTTTTACAGGCGGAAACTATGGCTACACCTTC.

This chain joins TRBV7-8 and TRBJ1-2; 10 nucleotides match TRBD1. With 5 bases clipped from V and 6 bases from J, the junction kept 15 bases outside the gene matches. The CDR3 spans 17 residues. The germline V gene encodes CDR1 SGHVS and CDR2 FQNEAQ. CDR3 coding DNA: TGTGCCAGCAGCGCGGGAATGGGACAGGGGCTTGGCGATGGCTACACCTTC. Protein sequence: CASSAGMGQGLGDGYTF. Looking up the rest from reference TRBV7-8 and TRBJ1-2 gives the full variable domain: GAGVSQSPRYKVAKRGQDVALRCDPISGHVSLFWYQQALGQGPEFLTYFQNEAQLDKSGLPSDRFFAERPEGSVSTLKIQRTQQEDSAVYLCASSAGMGQGLGDGYTFGSGTRLTVV.

The chain joins TRBV6-1 to TRBJ2-2; perhaps TRBD1 as D (7 bases). The V end was cut by 0 bases, the J end by 1 base, with 12 bases between. CDR1 is MNHNS, CDR2 SASEGT, per germline. The CDR3 has 17 residues. In DNA form, the CDR3 reads TGTGCCAGCAGTGAAGCGGGGGGACAGAGGAACACCGGGGAGCTGTTTTTT. It encodes CASSEAGGQRNTGELFF.

The chain couples TRBV30 to TRBJ2-3; a possible D gene is TRBD2 (5 bases). Germline loops: CDR1 GTSNPN, CDR2 SVGIG (reference sequence). The CDR3 has 12 amino acids. V lost 1 base and J lost 5, with 7 bases in between. CDR3 in amino acids: CAWSGTRDTQYF. CDR3 bases: TGTGCCTGGAGTGGCACTAGAGATACGCAGTATTTT.

This sequence joins TRBV30 and TRBJ1-2, with a weak D call TRBD1 (5 bases). Germline-derived CDR1 and CDR2 are GTSNPN and SVGIG (reference sequence). The CDR3 has 14 amino acids. V lost 5 bases and J lost 2, with 15 bases in between. The CDR3 sequence: CAWGRDSLNYGYTF. The CDR3 DNA follows: TGTGCCTGGGGCAGGGACTCCCTAAACTATGGCTACACCTTC.

V is TRBV18 and J is TRBJ2-5; 13 bases line up with TRBD2. The germline gives CDR1 KGHSH, CDR2 LQKENI. The CDR3 is 17 amino acids. J gave up 3 bases and V 3 bases, and 7 bases lay outside the gene matches. Here the CDR3 reads CASSPRLAGGPKETQYF. CDR3 nucleotide sequence: TGTGCCAGCTCACCGAGACTAGCGGGGGGCCCAAAAGAGACCCAGTACTTC.

V is TRBV5-1 and J is TRBJ2-7; 15 bases align to TRBD2. The CDR3 covers 16 residues. V shed 0 bases and J 7 bases; nucleotides not matched to a gene: 5. CDR1 is SGHRS, CDR2 YFSETQ, per germline. In DNA, the CDR3 is TGCGCCAGCAGCTTGGGGACTAGCGGGGGGGCCTCTGAGCAGTACTTC. Protein product: CASSLGTSGGASEQYF.

This clone has a single count. The CDR3 DNA follows: TGTGCCTGGACACTCAAGGGGGCGGCCTATAATTCACCCCTCCACTTT. It codes for CAWTLKGAAYNSPLHF. The V and J genes are TRBV30 and TRBJ1-6; 7 bases agree with TRBD1. The V segment lost 4 bases and the J segment 2 bases; nucleotides outside the gene matches: 8. The CDR3 length is 16 residues. Looked up from germline, CDR1 is GTSNPN and CDR2 is SVGIG (reference sequence).

This sequence joins TRBV11-2 and TRBJ1-2, with TRBD1 matching over 9 bases. V lost 3 bases and J lost 4; bases outside the gene matches: 3. This CDR3 comprises 14 residues. Germline CDR1 is SGHAT and CDR2 is FQNNGV. The chain's CDR3 is CASSFSTGGYGYTF. The CDR3 nucleotides are TGTGCCAGCAGCTTTTCGACAGGGGGCTATGGCTACACCTTC.

The table lists this clone with a few counts. The chain links TRBV2 to TRBJ2-7, with 10 bases lining up with TRBD1. There are 14 residues in the CDR3. Germline values: CDR1 SNHLY, CDR2 FYNNEI. The ends lost 11 bases at V and 6 bases at J; junction bases unmatched: 13. The DNA for the CDR3 is TGTGCCTCCCAATATGAGACAGGGGGCTCCGAGCAGTACTTC. Translating it yields CASQYETGGSEQYF.

This clone was recorded a few times. The V gene is TRBV14, the J gene TRBJ1-6, with a tentative D call TRBD1 (6 bases). With 0 bases removed from V and 7 bases from J, the gap between germline ends came to 7 bases. This CDR3 has 14 residues. Germline CDR1 is SGHDN and CDR2 is FVKESK. CDR3 region: CASSQDRGNSPLHF. Written as DNA, the CDR3 is TGTGCCAGCAGCCAAGACAGGGGAAATTCACCCCTCCACTTT.